What follows are 16 T cell receptor beta chains derived from one specimen sequenced in a study of quantifying T cell responses using KT2 cells. Study-level background: Reverse transcription used primers in the TCR alpha and beta constant regions.

Each cDNA got a UMI-containing oligo ligated at its 3' end. First-round PCR used three to five cycles and beta primers RC1.1 and RC1.2 covering TRBC1 and TRBC2. From the UMI-ligation and nested PCR reads, TCRdb called clonotypes with MiXCR, one entry per CDR3 protein. The table lists tens of thousands of distinct CDR3 sequences, roughly an eighth of them singletons. Sequenced sample: PBMCs spiked with cells of the T cell clone KT2. The receptors originated from a human donor.

This clonotype was counted a few times. The CDR3 loop reads CSVGAGGTEAFF. The CDR3 nucleotides read TGCAGCGTTGGGGCCGGTGGGACTGAAGCTTTCTTT. This sequence joins TRBV29-1 and TRBJ1-1; D call uncertain. V gave up 4 bases and J gave up 5 bases, with 11 bases separating them. The germline V gene encodes CDR1 SQVTM and CDR2 ANQGSEA. The CDR3 extends over 12 amino acids.

The rearrangement links TRBV11-2 to TRBJ2-3; 8 bases are a match to TRBD1. Germline V gene data show CDR1 as SGHAT and CDR2 as FQNNGV. Trimming took 2 bases from V and 1 from J; bases not matched to a gene: 14. The CDR3 consists of 19 residues. In nucleotides, the CDR3 is TGTGCCAGCAGCTTAAGAGCCAACAGGGGGGCTGCTGGCACAGATACGCAGTATTTT. Translated: CASSLRANRGAAGTDTQYF. The entire variable domain, with the rest obtained from reference TRBV11-2 and TRBJ2-3, is as follows: EAGVAQSPRYKIIEKRQSVAFWCNPISGHATLYWYQQILGQGPKLLIQFQNNGVVDDSQLPKDRFSAERLKGVDSTLKIQPAKLEDSAVYLCASSLRANRGAAGTDTQYFGPGTRLTVL.

In its sample, this clonotype was seen many times. This sequence joins TRBV2 and TRBJ2-3, with 9 bases identical to TRBD2. CDR3 length: 17 residues. V dropped 3 bases and J dropped 4; count of bases not matched to a gene: 11. From germline, CDR1 is SNHLY and CDR2 FYNNEI. CDR3 residues: CASSEVPLAGRADTQYF. As DNA, the CDR3 is TGTGCCAGCAGTGAGGTCCCGCTAGCGGGGAGGGCAGATACGCAGTATTTT.

This clonotype occurred many times. This rearrangement joins TRBV7-2 to TRBJ1-6; D gene unclear. The CDR3 spans 12 residues. With 2 bases removed from V and 6 bases from J, the gap between germline ends came to 2 bases. The germline V gene has CDR1 SGHTA and CDR2 FQGNSA. The CDR3 bases are TGTGCCAGCAGCTTACCTAATTCACCCCTCCACTTT. It translates to CASSLPNSPLHF. Together with reference TRBV7-2 and TRBJ1-6, the CDR3 gives the full variable domain: GAGVSQSPSNKVTEKGKDVELRCDPISGHTALYWYRQSLGQGLEFLIYFQGNSAPDKSGLPSDRFSAERTGGSVSTLTIQRTQQEDSAVYLCASSLPNSPLHFGNGTRLTVT.

The chain couples TRBV3-1 to TRBJ1-3; D ambiguous. V lost 1 base and J lost 0, with 13 bases in between. Germline V gene lookup returns CDR1 LGHDT and CDR2 YNNKEL (reference sequence). The CDR3 totals 17 residues. The CDR3 here is CASSQVGVWSSGNTIYF. Here the CDR3 DNA reads TGTGCCAGCAGCCAAGTCGGCGTGTGGAGCTCTGGAAACACCATATATTTT.

V and J are TRBV10-3 and TRBJ1-5, with a tentative D call TRBD1 (5 bases). V was pared by 8 bases and J by 6 bases, with 14 bases between. Per the germline V gene, CDR1 is ENHRY and CDR2 is SYGVKD. CDR3 length: 13 residues. CDR3 residues: CAIGGGGGQPQHF. CDR3 nucleotide sequence: TGTGCCATCGGGGGTGGGGGTGGTCAGCCCCAGCATTTT.

The genes are TRBV2 and TRBJ2-7, with D hard to call. CDR1 and CDR2 (germline): SNHLY, FYNNEI. CDR3 length equals 11 residues. V lost 4 bases, J lost 3 bases, and 4 bases lay in between. CDR3 sequence: CASSGNYEQYF. CDR3 coding DNA: TGTGCCAGCAGTGGGAACTACGAGCAGTACTTC.

The chain has TRBV12-5 and TRBJ1-6, with D unclear. Germline V gene lookup returns CDR1 LGHNT and CDR2 FRNRAP. Trimming shortened V by 1 base and J by 3 bases, and 4 bases separated the two germline ends. The length of the CDR3 is 14 residues. This chain's CDR3 is CASGLGNYNSPLHF. CDR3 DNA: TGTGCTAGTGGTTTGGGCAACTATAATTCACCCCTCCACTTT.

This clonotype was counted ten times or more. The chain combines TRBV12-3 or TRBV12-4 with TRBJ2-1; 9 nucleotides agree with TRBD2. The CDR3 sequence is 14 residues long. V dropped 3 bases and J dropped 6; count of bases not matched to a gene: 3. The CDR3 DNA reads as TGTGCCAGCAGTTTGGCGGGAGGGAGCAATGAGCAGTTCTTC. It is translated as CASSLAGGSNEQFF.

The J gene is TRBJ2-7, the V gene TRBV18, with TRBD1 matching 10 bases. Germline lookup yields CDR1 KGHSH and CDR2 LQKENI. J was trimmed by 6 bases and V by 6 bases; bases with no gene match: 8. There are 14 residues in the CDR3. The CDR3 nucleotides are TGTGCCAGCTCCGCTGGGACAGGGGAGATCGAGCAGTACTTC. It codes for CASSAGTGEIEQYF.

The chain couples TRBV5-1 to TRBJ2-6; TRBD2 is a possible D gene (6 bases). V lost 1 base and J 0 bases, leaving 17 bases between the germline ends. CDR3 length: 19 amino acids. The germline gives CDR1 SGHRS, CDR2 YFSETQ. The CDR3 region has the DNA TGCGCCAGCAGCTTGACTGGGGGGAAGGGCCGCTCTGGGGCCAACGTCCTGACTTTC. It yields the protein CASSLTGGKGRSGANVLTF.

V is TRBV20-1 and J is TRBJ1-3; D may be TRBD1 (6 bases). The CDR3 length is 14 residues. CDR1 and CDR2 (germline): DFQATT, SNEGSKA (reference sequence). V lost 5 bases, J lost 5 bases, and 16 bases lay in between. CDR3 in amino acids: CSALMGQGRNTIYF. The CDR3 region has the DNA TGCAGTGCTCTGATGGGGCAGGGGAGAAACACCATATATTTT.

This clonotype was found a few times. The chain recombines TRBV25-1 with TRBJ2-1, with D perhaps matching TRBD2 (6 bases). CDR3 length: 15 amino acids. V lost 6 bases and J lost 5, with 17 bases in between. The germline V gene encodes CDR1 MGHDK and CDR2 SYGVNS. The CDR3 nucleotides read TGTGCCAGCAGCCCCCTAGCGTTACAGGACAATGAGCAGTTCTTC. Amino acids: CASSPLALQDNEQFF.

The chain recombines TRBV7-3 with TRBJ2-2, with TRBD2 matching over 10 bases. Trimming removed 0 bases from V and 7 bases from J; junction bases left unmatched: 8. CDR1 is SGHTA, CDR2 FQGTGA, per germline. The CDR3 runs 17 residues. For the CDR3, the DNA is TGTGCCAGCAGCTTAACCCCTAGCGGGAGCCAGGTCGGGGAGCTGTTTTTT. It codes for CASSLTPSGSQVGELFF.

This chain uses TRBV24-1 with TRBJ2-1, with 7 bases matching TRBD2. Trimming removed 5 bases from V and 5 bases from J; junction bases left unmatched: 5. Germline CDR1 is KGHDR and CDR2 is SFDVKD. CDR3 length equals 14 residues. DNA for the CDR3: TGTGCCACCAGTGTTGAGGGAGGGGACAATGAGCAGTTCTTC. Amino acids: CATSVEGGDNEQFF.

This clonotype occurred a few times. The V and J genes are TRBV9 and TRBJ2-2; the D is unclear. This CDR3 region has 15 residues. V dropped 0 bases and J dropped 6 bases, with 12 bases sitting between them. The germline V gene has CDR1 SGDLS and CDR2 YYNGEE. The CDR3 loop reads CASSVDPVSPGELFF. Written as DNA, the CDR3 is TGTGCCAGCAGCGTAGACCCAGTTTCCCCCGGGGAGCTGTTTTTT.